This T cell receptor beta chain came from a study of prognosis after radiotherapy for stage I lung cancer. Study-wide background: Radiotherapy took the form of SBRT (3 to 5 fractions) with a biologically effective dose of at least 100 Gy.

In this sample, this clonotype turned up many times. Its target is unknown. The germline gives CDR1 SNHLY, CDR2 FYNNEI. V lost 4 bases and J lost 2, with 15 bases in between. The CDR3 has 16 residues. Findings of the study overall: The number of unique TCR clones went down after stereotactic body radiation therapy, with a median of around 10,000 versus 6,900.

Two-round multiplex PCR, the amplification method, yielded TCR beta CDR3 from genomic DNA. During first-round PCR, primers specific to each TRBV and TRBJ gene were used. TCRdb analysed the multiplex PCR reads with MiXCR anew, one entry per CDR3 protein. In the table there are just under 20,000 distinct CDR3 sequences, roughly 28% of which are singletons. This receptor was obtained from a donor aged 50 or older with non-small cell lung cancer. The chain has TRBV2 and TRBJ1-5; perhaps TRBD1 as D (5 bases). The input for sequencing was PBMCs, taken before or after stereotactic body radiation therapy (not recorded which). The CDR3 DNA is TGTGCCAGCAGTGTCCAGGGCACGAGGGGCAATCAGCCCCAGCATTTT. This codes for CASSVQGTRGNQPQHF.